Listed below are T cell receptor beta chains from one sample, sequenced in a study of long-term antiretroviral therapy in people with HIV. The assay was immunoSEQ multiplex PCR, and TCRdb's table has in-frame clones only and misses some. Found here are tens of thousands of clones, approximately 87% of them singletons; the top ten hold approximately 9.2%. The source material was unsorted PBMCs, sampled about 5 years after starting antiretroviral therapy. These receptors all come from a man in his forties with HIV. The CDR3 runs from the conserved cysteine through the conserved F or W. The order of the fields is V gene, D gene, J gene, CDR3 protein. D genes are given only for firm matches.

v_call: TRBV29-1; d_call: TRBD2; j_call: TRBJ2-1; cdr3_aa: CSVEGGREGYNEQFF
v_call: TRBV6-5; d_call: NA; j_call: TRBJ2-5; cdr3_aa: CASRGHDQETQYF
v_call: TRBV6-5; d_call: NA; j_call: TRBJ1-2; cdr3_aa: CASSISGPYGYTF
v_call: TRBV4-1; d_call: NA; j_call: TRBJ2-7; cdr3_aa: CASSQLTGSWYEQYF
v_call: TRBV6-1; d_call: NA; j_call: TRBJ2-1; cdr3_aa: CASIGGTNPFSEQFF
v_call: TRBV5-1; d_call: NA; j_call: TRBJ1-1; cdr3_aa: CASSLMETGQPGGAFF
v_call: TRBV19; d_call: TRBD1; j_call: TRBJ2-7; cdr3_aa: CASSSAGTGGYEQYF
v_call: TRBV28; d_call: NA; j_call: TRBJ2-1; cdr3_aa: CASSLWVEQFF
v_call: TRBV5-6; d_call: NA; j_call: TRBJ1-2; cdr3_aa: CASSFRSDGYTF
v_call: TRBV28; d_call: NA; j_call: TRBJ2-7; cdr3_aa: CASSGLVLYEQYF
v_call: TRBV19; d_call: TRBD1; j_call: TRBJ1-5; cdr3_aa: CASSEQGGNSNQPQHF
v_call: TRBV6-5; d_call: TRBD1; j_call: TRBJ2-2; cdr3_aa: CASSSGGTGITGELFF
v_call: TRBV28; d_call: NA; j_call: TRBJ1-1; cdr3_aa: CASGPPGPEAFF
v_call: TRBV10-3; d_call: NA; j_call: TRBJ2-3; cdr3_aa: CAIVQGDTQYF
v_call: TRBV5-8; d_call: TRBD2; j_call: TRBJ2-1; cdr3_aa: CASSLPLTSGGEQFF
v_call: TRBV28; d_call: TRBD1; j_call: TRBJ2-1; cdr3_aa: CASSPGGWSSYNEQFF
v_call: TRBV19; d_call: NA; j_call: TRBJ2-3; cdr3_aa: CASSRPPGGTDTQYF
v_call: TRBV5-6; d_call: TRBD1; j_call: TRBJ1-2; cdr3_aa: CASSFQGVNYGYTF
v_call: TRBV19; d_call: TRBD2; j_call: TRBJ2-1; cdr3_aa: CASSILAGVNNEQFF
v_call: TRBV9; d_call: TRBD1; j_call: TRBJ1-1; cdr3_aa: CASGDREKNTEAFF
v_call: TRBV2; d_call: TRBD2; j_call: TRBJ2-5; cdr3_aa: CASTHGAGGDGETQYF
v_call: TRBV6-5; d_call: TRBD1; j_call: TRBJ1-1; cdr3_aa: CASSSPGRGRGTEAFF
v_call: TRBV6-1; d_call: TRBD1; j_call: TRBJ2-7; cdr3_aa: CASTVTGGIYEQYF
v_call: TRBV28; d_call: TRBD2; j_call: TRBJ2-1; cdr3_aa: CASSFPSGRVNEQFF
v_call: TRBV10-2; d_call: NA; j_call: TRBJ1-2; cdr3_aa: CASSEDQAGEGYTF
v_call: TRBV29-1; d_call: NA; j_call: TRBJ2-3; cdr3_aa: CSVELSTDTQYF
v_call: TRBV6-1; d_call: TRBD1; j_call: TRBJ1-2; cdr3_aa: CASSEGPGQEGEDGYTF
v_call: TRBV28; d_call: NA; j_call: TRBJ2-1; cdr3_aa: CAAKGLHEQFF
v_call: TRBV6-1; d_call: NA; j_call: TRBJ2-3; cdr3_aa: CASSEPGGTDTQYF
v_call: TRBV28; d_call: NA; j_call: TRBJ2-7; cdr3_aa: CASSPGDSYEQYF
v_call: TRBV4-3; d_call: NA; j_call: TRBJ2-7; cdr3_aa: CASSQVSSSYEQYF
v_call: TRBV7-3; d_call: NA; j_call: TRBJ2-1; cdr3_aa: CASSLDGFFEQFF
v_call: TRBV29-1; d_call: TRBD2; j_call: TRBJ2-3; cdr3_aa: CSVDGTTVSTDTQYF
v_call: TRBV18; d_call: NA; j_call: TRBJ2-7; cdr3_aa: CASSSGRSSYEQYF
v_call: TRBV4-1; d_call: TRBD2; j_call: TRBJ2-1; cdr3_aa: CASSQDEAGGPDGEQFF
v_call: TRBV19; d_call: TRBD1; j_call: TRBJ2-7; cdr3_aa: CASSNQGAGYEQYF
v_call: TRBV18; d_call: NA; j_call: TRBJ1-3; cdr3_aa: CASSPPPGGPDGNTIYF
v_call: TRBV20-1; d_call: NA; j_call: TRBJ2-1; cdr3_aa: CSATETGEFF
v_call: TRBV5-4; d_call: TRBD2; j_call: TRBJ2-3; cdr3_aa: CASSFSGGIDTQYF
v_call: TRBV27; d_call: NA; j_call: TRBJ2-2; cdr3_aa: CASSLSYMNTGELFF
v_call: TRBV27; d_call: TRBD1; j_call: TRBJ2-7; cdr3_aa: CASSSLDRGAYEQYF
v_call: TRBV13; d_call: TRBD2; j_call: TRBJ2-5; cdr3_aa: CASSLTSGDQETQYF
v_call: TRBV5-4; d_call: NA; j_call: TRBJ2-1; cdr3_aa: CASSGVTGVAYNEQFF